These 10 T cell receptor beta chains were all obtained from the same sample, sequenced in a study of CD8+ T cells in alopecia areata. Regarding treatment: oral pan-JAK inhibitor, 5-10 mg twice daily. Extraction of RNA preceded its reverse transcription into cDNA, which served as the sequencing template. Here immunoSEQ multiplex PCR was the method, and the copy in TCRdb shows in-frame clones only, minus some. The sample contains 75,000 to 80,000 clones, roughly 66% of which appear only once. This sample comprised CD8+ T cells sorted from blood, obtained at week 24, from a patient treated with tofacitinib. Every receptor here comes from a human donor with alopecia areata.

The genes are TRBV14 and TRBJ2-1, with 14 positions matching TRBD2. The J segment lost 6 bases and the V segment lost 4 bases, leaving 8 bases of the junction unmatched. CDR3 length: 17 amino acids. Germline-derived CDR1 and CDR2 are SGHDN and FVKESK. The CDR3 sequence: CASSPTSGGASFNEQFF. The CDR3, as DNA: TGTGCCAGCAGCCCGACTAGCGGGGGGGCGAGCTTCAATGAGCAGTTCTTC.

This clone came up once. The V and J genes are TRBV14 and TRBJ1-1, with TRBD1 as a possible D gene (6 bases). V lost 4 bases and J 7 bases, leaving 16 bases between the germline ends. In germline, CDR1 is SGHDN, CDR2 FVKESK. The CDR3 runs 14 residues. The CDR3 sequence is CASSPIQTGHEAFF. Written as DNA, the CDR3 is TGTGCCAGCAGCCCAATACAGACAGGTCATGAAGCTTTCTTT.

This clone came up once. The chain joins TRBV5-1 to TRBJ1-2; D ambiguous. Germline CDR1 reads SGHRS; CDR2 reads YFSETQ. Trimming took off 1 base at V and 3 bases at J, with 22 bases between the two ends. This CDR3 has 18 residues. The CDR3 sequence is CASSLTGLEVLMDYGYTF. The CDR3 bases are TGCGCCAGCAGCTTGACGGGTCTGGAGGTCCTAATGGACTATGGCTACACCTTC. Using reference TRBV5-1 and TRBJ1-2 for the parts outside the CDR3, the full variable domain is KAGVTQTPRYLIKTRGQQVTLSCSPISGHRSVSWYQQTPGQGLQFLFEYFSETQRNKGNFPGRFSGRQFSNSRSEMNVSTLELGDSALYLCASSLTGLEVLMDYGYTFGSGTRLTVV.

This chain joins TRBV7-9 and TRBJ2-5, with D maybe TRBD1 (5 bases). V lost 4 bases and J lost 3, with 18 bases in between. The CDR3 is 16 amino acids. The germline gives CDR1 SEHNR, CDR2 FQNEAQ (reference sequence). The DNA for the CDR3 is TGTGCCAGCAGCTCCCCCCCGGGCCTAGGGGAAGAGACCCAGTACTTC. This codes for CASSSPPGLGEETQYF.

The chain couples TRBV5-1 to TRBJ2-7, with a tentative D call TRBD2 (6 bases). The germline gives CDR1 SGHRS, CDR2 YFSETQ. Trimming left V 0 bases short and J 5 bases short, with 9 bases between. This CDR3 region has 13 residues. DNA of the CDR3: TGCGCCAGCAGCTTGGCGGGCGGGGACGAGCAGTACTTC. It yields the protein CASSLAGGDEQYF.

CDR3 sequence: CASSHATGPETQYF. The CDR3 DNA is TGCGCCAGCAGCCACGCCACAGGGCCCGAGACCCAGTACTTC. The chain couples TRBV4-1 to TRBJ2-5; the D gene is possibly TRBD1 (6 bases). The V end lost 3 bases, the J end lost 5 bases, and 13 bases lay between the germline ends. Germline values: CDR1 MGHRA, CDR2 YSYEKL. The CDR3 sequence is 14 residues long.

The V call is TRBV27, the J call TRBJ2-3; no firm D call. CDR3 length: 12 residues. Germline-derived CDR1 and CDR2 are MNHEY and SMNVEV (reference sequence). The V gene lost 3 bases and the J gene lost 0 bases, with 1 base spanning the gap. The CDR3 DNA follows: TGTGCCAGCAGTTTTAGCACAGATACGCAGTATTTT. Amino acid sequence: CASSFSTDTQYF.

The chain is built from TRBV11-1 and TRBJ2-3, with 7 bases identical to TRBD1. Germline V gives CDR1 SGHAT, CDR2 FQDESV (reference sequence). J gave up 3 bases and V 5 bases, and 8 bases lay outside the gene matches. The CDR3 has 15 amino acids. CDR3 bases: TGTGCCAGCAGCGAGGGGGCTATTAGAACAGATACGCAGTATTTT. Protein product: CASSEGAIRTDTQYF.

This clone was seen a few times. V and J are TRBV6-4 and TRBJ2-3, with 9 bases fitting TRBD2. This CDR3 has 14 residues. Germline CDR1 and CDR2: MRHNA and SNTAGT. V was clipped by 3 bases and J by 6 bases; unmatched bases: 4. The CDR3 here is CASSDSGRDDTQYF. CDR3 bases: TGTGCCAGCAGTGATAGCGGGAGAGACGATACGCAGTATTTT.

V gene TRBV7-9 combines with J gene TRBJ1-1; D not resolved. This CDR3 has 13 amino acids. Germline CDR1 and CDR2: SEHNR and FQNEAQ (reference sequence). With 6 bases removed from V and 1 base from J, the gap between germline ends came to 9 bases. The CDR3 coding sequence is TGTGCCAGCAGTGTGAACTGGAACACTGAAGCTTTCTTT. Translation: CASSVNWNTEAFF.